This TCR beta chain is from a study of cytomegalovirus exposure and HLA in healthy donors (dated by TCRdb to 2016 to 2017). Notes on the research overall: According to an earlier analysis of around 600 of the donors, some 180 million T cells yielded roughly 110 million unique TCR beta sequences and 250 to 350 Gb of sequence data. In a later genetic analysis, genome-wide SNP genotypes for about 65% of the 666 donors were used, and that subset was treated as a discovery cohort. The number of typed donors differed by locus: about 620-640 for A, B, C, DRB1 and DQB1; 500 to 550 for DQA1; 606 for DPA1; and about 450 for DPB1. HLA typing covered class I and class II loci at four-digit resolution. Among about 360 genotyped donors of the cohort, an average of approximately 240,000 unique TCR beta nucleotide sequences were sequenced per donor, roughly 18% of them non-productive. Besides the first cohort of about 730 subjects, a separate validation cohort made up of some 110 different subjects was used. The genetic ancestry cluster associated with self-reported Caucasian donors included 70% to 85% of the 350 to 500 genotyped donors. A later analysis re-analyzed previously published TCR beta repertoires from about 730 donors and added high-resolution HLA genotyping to study TCR occurrence patterns. An earlier analysis of more than 450 of the donors used high-throughput TCR beta sequencing to judge whether each TCR beta V gene segment behaved as functional or pseudogenic. Donor age, sex, ethnicity and CMV serostatus were compiled together with the repertoire data. The later analysis used no new phenotypic data to find candidate immune exposures, relying instead on TCR beta sequences and their occurrence across donors. Every discovery cohort repertoire had been produced on one sequencing platform. The study combined high-throughput TCR immunosequencing, statistical association of individual TCRs with disease status, and machine learning to predict cytomegalovirus infection status. An early release that covered some 640 HLA-typed donors contained around 300 gigabases of sequencing data and tens of millions of unique TCR sequences. Using immunosequencing, the study profiled T cell repertoires from 666 subjects and related those repertoires to cytomegalovirus serostatus. The study was designed to test whether signatures of past pathogen exposure could be identified by cataloging public T cell receptors. Roughly five DR-DQ haplotypes were handled as single units for association and clustering, since linkage in the cohort was strong. Paper-wide results and their limitations: In a later analysis, TCR association rates were found to vary across HLA loci, with the most associated TCRs seen for DRB1 alleles and the fewest for HLA-C alleles. A later analysis reported that several top co-occurrence clusters appeared linked to parvovirus B19, influenza, CMV and Epstein-Barr virus. Presence/absence analyses assumed roughly uniform sequencing depth across donors, an assumption that may not hold. In a later genetic analysis, fewer N-insertions in productive TCRs were reported among donors in an Asian-associated ancestry cluster than the 666-donor mean. In an earlier analysis of 587 of the donors, most TCR beta V segments appeared in productive rearrangements about 87% or about 30% of the time, broadly matching IMGT annotations. In both the original and validation cohorts, the classifier was reported to diagnose cytomegalovirus status with high specificity and sensitivity. A further reported finding was that TCR beta sequences accurately predicted the HLA-A and HLA-B alleles for most subjects in the first cohort. Correlated functional status among segregating V segments might be attributable to linkage disequilibrium, but an unknown experimental factor could not be ruled out. The study listed 164 TCR beta chains as associated with cytomegalovirus. It was suggested by the authors that the approach could potentially be generalized to other disease states and immunological phenotypes. A later genetic analysis associated a missense DCLRE1C variant with V-gene and J-gene trimming of TCR beta chains, and an independent cohort replicated the association. Because some donors lacked HLA typing at each locus, the association tests relied only on the typed subset. Most TCR sequences were seen in very few donors, while some public TCRs were found in many individuals. In a later analysis, HLA-associated TCR beta chains showed more clonal expansion and lower generation probabilities than non-associated chains that were equally common. Strong co-occurrence of HLA alleles, especially DR and DQ, made assigning TCR associations to individual alleles difficult. In this cohort, only TCR beta chains were sequenced, and detectable features were limited by the absence of alpha or paired-chain data. A cluster of highly shared sequence variants was judged likely to represent a technical artifact of the sequencing pipeline. Because counts were too low, around 18 rarely observed V segments, including chromosome 9 orphons, were left out of the earlier analysis of about 620 of the donors. Three of the identified cytomegalovirus-associated TCR beta chains were confirmed in vitro to be specific for cytomegalovirus antigens. The only immune exposure information available for the cohort was CMV serostatus. Because the 87-base-pair reads could not distinguish some IMGT-functional V segments, including TRBV6-2 and TRBV6-3, those segments were excluded. A later analysis associated 16,951 TCR beta sequences with specific HLA alleles at a false discovery rate of 0.05. According to a later analysis, most CMV-associated TCR beta chains appeared to be HLA-restricted, and the HLA associations seemed to be driven largely by CMV exposure.

The library was prepared using the immunoSEQ multiplex PCR assay. For the multiplex PCR, a mixture combining 60 forward primers for TCR Vbeta segments and 13 reverse primers for TCR Jbeta segments was used. Amplification of the CDR3 region of rearranged TCR beta genes was performed with a multiplex PCR assay on genomic DNA. On the Illumina HiSeq System, the amplified TCR beta libraries were sequenced as 87-base-pair reads. The original pipeline was this. In a later analysis, some 80 million unique TCR beta chains were counted across the 690 or so repertoires, and roughly 11 million of these chains were shared by at least two donors. Raw reads were error-corrected and collapsed into unique sequences with a nearest-neighbor algorithm that merged closely related sequences to remove PCR and sequencing errors. Alignment of CDR3 sequences to IMGT reference sequences was used to assign V, D and J gene segments. Each retained sequence needed at least a six-nucleotide match to both a V gene segment and a J gene segment. Rearrangements were called productive when the CDR3 lacked stop codons and stayed in frame with V and J; all others were non-productive. CDR3 was defined by IMGT convention, running from the second conserved V-encoded cysteine to the conserved J-encoded phenylalanine. In an earlier analysis of 587 of the donors, sequences lacking an unambiguous match to a single V gene segment were excluded. In an earlier analysis of some 590 of the donors, V segments were called functional above 56.7% productive rearrangements and were called segregating when the between-donor standard deviation exceeded 5%. A statistical classification framework was built to diagnose cytomegalovirus status from the catalog of TCR beta chain sequences. V and J gene assignment, in a later analysis, came from comparing TCR nucleotide sequences with IMGT/GENE-DB human TR gene sequences. Using the TCRdist pipeline, a later analysis assigned CDR3 sequences along with most-parsimonious VDJ recombination scenarios. In a later analysis, each TCR beta chain was defined by its CDR3 amino acid sequence together with its V-gene family, and reads lacking a unique V-gene family were excluded. As a way to deal with suspected cross-contamination and a sequencing artifact, a later analysis dropped over 550 nucleotide sequences that were highly shared and had low generation probability. In a later analysis, a clonal expansion index for each public chain was calculated from normalized within-repertoire ranks of inferred template counts. In a later analysis, generation probabilities were computed using a VDJ recombination model fitted to out-of-frame rearrangements, and the results were checked against IGoR. In a later analysis, hypergeometric tests were used to score TCR-TCR, TCR-HLA and TCR-CMV co-occurrence, with a repertoire-size bias correction applied to TCR pairs. In a later analysis, false discovery rates were estimated by permuting HLA or CMV assignments 20 times. A later analysis grouped co-occurring TCRs with DBSCAN, adding TCRdist sequence similarity when clustering within HLA-allele-positive subsets. Repertoires with fewer than 30,000 or more than 120,000 public chains were left out of co-occurrence clustering, as were a handful of repertoires with anomalous nucleotide sharing. Here the immuneACCESS table is served through TCRdb, limited to in-frame sequences with V and J called. Missing clones are a known gap in these copies; in checked studies unresolved V genes cover under half, and the rest lacks a known reason. V and J calls and clone size are given by that table; D and trimming were obtained from the DNA. Within this sample are about 93,000 clones, with roughly 60% of them counted one time only. The ten largest clones capture about 6% of the sample.

Taken from cysteine to phenylalanine, the CDR3 has 18 residues. Only the CDR3 part of the read is kept: 54 bases, read in frame from the first base. V trim: 4 bases; J trim: 1 base; unmatched bases: 10. As encoded in the germline V gene (reference sequence), CDR1 is GTSNPN while CDR2 is SVGIG. This clone was counted only a few times. Its antigen has not been determined. Base quality data are lacking; no much larger clone is found one base away. The cohort comprised fewer than 700 healthy bone marrow donors. Cohort members were all nominally healthy when sampled, although unrecorded immune exposures were likely present. The donor tested CMV seropositive, placing the donor among the 310 or so seropositive members of the cohort. Every donor gave a peripheral blood sample, and the peripheral blood mononuclear cells from that sample were used for TCR beta sequencing. The Qiagen DNeasy Blood Extraction Kit was used to extract genomic DNA from the blood cell samples.

This TCR derives from a boy aged 5-17 years in good health and CMV-seropositive. The sequenced material came from PBMCs. Rearrangement joined TRBV30 to TRBJ2-1; TRBD2 agrees with 13 junctional bases. The nucleotides read TGTGCCTGGACCCCCCTAAGACTAGCGGGGGGTTCCTACAATGAGCAGTTCTTC. This sequence encodes CAWTPLRLAGGSYNEQFF.